The rows below give T cell receptor beta chains drawn from one sample of a study of blood T cell repertoires in COVID-19. The protocol was immunoSEQ multiplex PCR, while the TCRdb copy is restricted to in-frame clones and leaves out a portion. The sample shows roughly 300,000 clones, under 95% of them seen only once. Sequenced input: PBMCs or T cells enriched from blood (not recorded which). The receptors were gathered from a middle-aged woman with acute COVID-19. CDR3s include the opening cysteine and the closing phenylalanine or tryptophan. The D gene is left open where the match is weak. Clone size, where shown, is once, few, many, or a class for clones that have expanded.

DNA	CDR3	V	J	size	length	D
TGTGCCAGCAGTTTCGGGAACACCGGGGAGCTGTTTTTT	CASSFGNTGELFF	TRBV6-2/TRBV6-3	TRBJ2-2	-	13	-
TGTGCCAGCAGCTTAGGGGGCTCTAACTATGGCTACACCTTC	CASSLGGSNYGYTF	TRBV5-6	TRBJ1-2	-	14	TRBD1
TGTGCCTGGAGTGTCGGGCAGGGTAATCAGCCCCAGCATTTT	CAWSVGQGNQPQHF	TRBV30	TRBJ1-5	-	14	-
TGTGCCAGCACCTCCTCGCAGGGTCAGAATTCACCCCTCCACTTT	CASTSSQGQNSPLHF	TRBV27	TRBJ1-6	few	15	-
TGTGCCAGCAGCGTTCGGGGACAGGCTGATGAGGACTACACCTTC	CASSVRGQADEDYTF	TRBV9	TRBJ1-2	-	15	TRBD1
TGTGCCAGCTCTGGGACAGCCCCTAACTATGGCTACACCTTC	CASSGTAPNYGYTF	TRBV18	TRBJ1-2	-	14	TRBD1
TGTGCCAGCAGCTTAATCGCCCGGGACAGGGGGCCCCGCGGACTAGCGGGTACCTCCTACGAGCAGTACTTC	CASSLIARDRGPRGLAGTSYEQYF	TRBV7-3	TRBJ2-7	-	24	-
TGTGCCAGCAGTTTAGGACAGGGGGCTTATGAGCAGTACTTC	CASSLGQGAYEQYF	TRBV28	TRBJ2-7	once	14	TRBD1
TGTGCCAGCAGTGGGGGCCTCTCTGGAAACACCATATATTTT	CASSGGLSGNTIYF	TRBV28	TRBJ1-3	once	14	-
TGTGCCAGCAGCATAACTCCCCTGGGGCCCTTTCGCAGGTTCTATGGCTACACCTTC	CASSITPLGPFRRFYGYTF	TRBV21-1	TRBJ1-2	-	19	-
TGTGCCAGCAGCCACAGTCTCAGGGGGCGAGGAAAACTGTTTTTT	CASSHSLRGRGKLFF	TRBV3-1/TRBV3-2	TRBJ1-4	once	15	TRBD1
TGCGCCAGCAGCTTGTTACGAGGGAACACTGAAGCTTTCTTT	CASSLLRGNTEAFF	TRBV5-1	TRBJ1-1	-	14	-
TGTGCCAGCAGCTCCCCCGGGACAGCTCCCGTTGAAGCTTTCTTT	CASSSPGTAPVEAFF	TRBV7-8	TRBJ1-1	-	15	TRBD1
TGTGCCAGCAGCTCGACAGGACGCAATCAGCCCCAGCATTTT	CASSSTGRNQPQHF	TRBV7-9	TRBJ1-5	-	14	-
TGTGCCAGTAGTATGTCCGGACAGGGGAACTATGGCTACACCTTC	CASSMSGQGNYGYTF	TRBV19	TRBJ1-2	-	15	TRBD1
TGCGCCAGCAGCCTTAGACAGGGAAGAGGGGATGAGCAGTTCTTC	CASSLRQGRGDEQFF	TRBV4-1	TRBJ2-1	-	15	TRBD1
TGTGCCAGCAGCTTAGGGACAGTGGGCCTTTATGGCTACACCTTC	CASSLGTVGLYGYTF	TRBV7-2	TRBJ1-2	-	15	-
TGTGCCTGGAGTGCCCTAGGGGAGGCCACCGGGGAGCTGTTTTTT	CAWSALGEATGELFF	TRBV30	TRBJ2-2	-	15	-
TGTGCCAGTAGACGACAGGGGTATGGGGCCAACGTCCTGACTTTC	CASRRQGYGANVLTF	TRBV19	TRBJ2-6	-	15	TRBD1
TGTGCCAGCAGACAGGTTGGAAACACCATATATTTT	CASRQVGNTIYF	TRBV12-3/TRBV12-4	TRBJ1-3	-	12	-
TGTGCCAGCAGCGTAGATGGGCTAGCGGGAGGCGACGAGCAGTACTTC	CASSVDGLAGGDEQYF	TRBV9	TRBJ2-7	-	16	TRBD2
TGCAGTGCTAGTATAAGGGGGGGCCCCCGGGAGACCCAGTACTTC	CSASIRGGPRETQYF	TRBV20-1	TRBJ2-5	once	15	-
TGTGCCAGTAGTATAGGTGCGGTGGGCTACACCTTC	CASSIGAVGYTF	TRBV19	TRBJ1-2	-	12	-
TGTGCCAGCAGTCCCCAAAGGGACAGGGATCAGCCCCAGCATTTT	CASSPQRDRDQPQHF	TRBV6-5	TRBJ1-5	-	15	TRBD1
TGTGCCAGCAGCCGGACAGGGCTAAGAGTTTATGAAGCTTTCTTT	CASSRTGLRVYEAFF	TRBV5-4	TRBJ1-1	once	15	TRBD1
TGTGCCAGCAGCCTACAGGGGGCTTACCAGCCCCAGCATTTT	CASSLQGAYQPQHF	TRBV3-1/TRBV3-2	TRBJ1-5	-	14	TRBD1
TGTGCCAGCAGCGTAGCCGGGACAGGGGGTGAAAAACTGTTTTTT	CASSVAGTGGEKLFF	TRBV9	TRBJ1-4	-	15	TRBD1
TGTGCCAGCAGCTTAGACAGCTATGGCTACACCTTC	CASSLDSYGYTF	TRBV7-6	TRBJ1-2	-	12	-
TGTGCCAGCAGCCAAGGGGGCCAGCCCCAGCATTTT	CASSQGGQPQHF	TRBV7-9	TRBJ1-5	-	12	TRBD1
TGTGCCACCAGCAGAGATCCCCCGGGAGTGAATACCGGGGAGCTGTTTTTT	CATSRDPPGVNTGELFF	TRBV15	TRBJ2-2	-	17	-
TGTGCCACCAGTGACACGGGGAAGAACTATGGCTACACCTTC	CATSDTGKNYGYTF	TRBV24-1	TRBJ1-2	-	14	-
TGTGCCACCAGTGATTCCAGGGACGGCGGGGATGGTCAGCCCCAGCATTTT	CATSDSRDGGDGQPQHF	TRBV24-1	TRBJ1-5	-	17	-
TGTGCCAGCAGCCGCGGGGGGCCTTCCTACAATGAGCAGTTCTTC	CASSRGGPSYNEQFF	TRBV9	TRBJ2-1	-	15	TRBD2
TGTGCCAGCGCCTATTCTTACCTGCGAGGAGAGACCCAGTACTTC	CASAYSYLRGETQYF	TRBV27	TRBJ2-5	-	15	-
TGCAGCGAAGGGGGCCCAATAAACGGTGACTCTGGAAACACCATATATTTT	CSEGGPINGDSGNTIYF	TRBV29-1	TRBJ1-3	-	17	TRBD1
TGTGCCAGTAGTACTCGACAGGGAGCCAACGTCCTGACTTTC	CASSTRQGANVLTF	TRBV19	TRBJ2-6	-	14	TRBD1
TGTGCCAGCAGTGGGACTAGCGGGAGTTTAGGCGAGCAGTACTTC	CASSGTSGSLGEQYF	TRBV2	TRBJ2-7	few	15	TRBD2
TGTGCCAGCAGACCGACAGAATCCTACGAGCAGTACTTC	CASRPTESYEQYF	TRBV27	TRBJ2-7	once	13	-
TGTGCCAGCAGTTATGACAGGGGGCTACGAAACACTGAAGCTTTCTTT	CASSYDRGLRNTEAFF	TRBV6-5	TRBJ1-1	-	16	TRBD1
TGTGCCAGTAGTATAACAGGGGTTAACTATGGCTACACCTTC	CASSITGVNYGYTF	TRBV19	TRBJ1-2	-	14	TRBD1
TGTGCCAGATCCGGGACTAGCGGGAGTATAGCCGGGGAGCTGTTTTTT	CARSGTSGSIAGELFF	TRBV6-9	TRBJ2-2	-	16	TRBD2
TGTGTCAGAAGCCTTCGGGGGAGCCAGAACACCGGGGAGCTGTTTTTT	CVRSLRGSQNTGELFF	TRBV7-5	TRBJ2-2	-	16	-
TGTGCCAGTAGTATTTTCCCGGGAGGGCCGACAGATACGCAGTATTTT	CASSIFPGGPTDTQYF	TRBV19	TRBJ2-3	-	16	TRBD2
TGCAGCGCGGGGGGAATGCGGGAACACAATGAGCAGTTCTTC	CSAGGMREHNEQFF	TRBV29-1	TRBJ2-1	once	14	TRBD2
TGTGCCAGCACCCCACAGGGAATTAATTCACCCCTCCACTTT	CASTPQGINSPLHF	TRBV7-2	TRBJ1-6	-	14	-
TGTGCCAGCAGCCACACAGGGAGGGGATTTAGCAATCAGCCCCAGCATTTT	CASSHTGRGFSNQPQHF	TRBV3-1/TRBV3-2	TRBJ1-5	-	17	-
TGTGCCAGCAGAGACACCGGCGCTGGCTACACCTTC	CASRDTGAGYTF	TRBV25-1	TRBJ1-2	-	12	-
TGTGCCAGCAGTCCTAGACAGGGGACCACCTATAATTCACCCCTCCACTTT	CASSPRQGTTYNSPLHF	TRBV2	TRBJ1-6	-	17	TRBD1